These T cell receptor beta chains were read from a single sample in a study of persistence of HIV-infected CD4 T cells. Sequencing used immunoSEQ multiplex PCR; TCRdb keeps in-frame clones, though not all of them. This sample has fewer than 35,000 clones, with roughly four fifths found just once. Their antigen targets remain unknown. Sequencing was performed on CD4+ T cells sorted from PBMCs after roughly 17-hour stimulation, taken from a patient who received antiretroviral therapy. The receptors derive from an adult man with HIV who was CMV-seropositive. CDR3s leave out the opening cysteine and the closing phenylalanine or tryptophan. Expanded clones get a size class; other rows say once, few or many, or leave the size out.

TRBJ2-1,-,TRBV5-8,ASRRTRYEQF
TRBJ2-5,-,TRBV12-3/TRBV12-4,ASSERETQY
TRBJ2-3,-,TRBV29-1,SVGPRLAGGGKDTDTQY
TRBJ2-3,-,TRBV11-2,ASSLGRGRGTHTDTQY
TRBJ2-3,-,TRBV6-5,ASRSVSGTDTQY
TRBJ1-2,-,TRBV18,ASSDLGRRWDGYT
TRBJ2-1,-,TRBV24-1,ATGPYNEQF
TRBJ1-1,once,TRBV7-9,ASSLGGKNTEAF
TRBJ2-5,-,TRBV20-1,SAQQETQY
TRBJ2-1,-,TRBV24-1,ATSDFGGTGKQF
TRBJ1-5,-,TRBV6-2/TRBV6-3,ASSYGNSNQPQH
TRBJ2-1,-,TRBV7-3,ASSLYGPPEQF
TRBJ1-1,-,TRBV11-2,ASSLDRWAEAF
TRBJ2-3,-,TRBV3-1/TRBV3-2,ASSHLSGGVRTDTQY
TRBJ2-7,-,TRBV6-5,ATYQVNGYEQY
TRBJ2-5,-,TRBV24-1,ATSDPQGAEETQY
TRBJ1-6,-,TRBV30,AWRAGILPYNSPLH
TRBJ2-7,-,TRBV7-2,ASSSLGPYEQY
TRBJ1-6,few,TRBV6-2/TRBV6-3,ASSPGQNGRSPLH
TRBJ2-2,-,TRBV6-6,ASSELTTGELF